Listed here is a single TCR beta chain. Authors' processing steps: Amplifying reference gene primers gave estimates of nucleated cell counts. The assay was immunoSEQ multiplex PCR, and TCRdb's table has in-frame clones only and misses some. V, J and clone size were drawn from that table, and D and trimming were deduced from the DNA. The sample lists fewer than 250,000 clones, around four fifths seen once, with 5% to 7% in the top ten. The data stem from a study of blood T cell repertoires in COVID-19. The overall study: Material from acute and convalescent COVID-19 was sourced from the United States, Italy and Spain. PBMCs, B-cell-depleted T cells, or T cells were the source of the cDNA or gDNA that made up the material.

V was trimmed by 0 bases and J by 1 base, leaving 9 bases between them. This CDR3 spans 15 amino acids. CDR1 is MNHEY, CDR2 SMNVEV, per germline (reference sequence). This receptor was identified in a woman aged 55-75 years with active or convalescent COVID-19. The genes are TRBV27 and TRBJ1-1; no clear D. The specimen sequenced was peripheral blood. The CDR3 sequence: CASSLSWSPNTEAFF. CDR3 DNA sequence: TGTGCCAGCAGTTTATCTTGGAGCCCGAACACTGAAGCTTTCTTT.